A selection of T cell receptor beta chains follows, all from one sample in a study of siplizumab effects on memory and regulatory T cells. Assay used: immunoSEQ multiplex PCR; TCRdb lists only in-frame clones, some missing. The table has about 110,000 clones, 92% seen once; the top ten hold about 0.75%. The sample consisted of Tregs sorted from blood. All receptors come from a human donor in good health. Each CDR3 is given with its conserved first and last residue. D genes are given only for firm matches. Not all rows give a size; the values are once, few, many and, for expanded clones, a class.

j_call clone_size v_call d_call cdr3_aa cdr3_nt
TRBJ1-3 NA TRBV5-1 TRBD1 CASSKIFTGAGNTIYF TGCGCCAGCAGCAAGATCTTTACAGGGGCTGGAAACACCATATATTTT
TRBJ1-2 NA TRBV5-1 TRBD1 CASSSRQGSTSPYGYTF TGCGCCAGCAGCTCAAGACAGGGGTCCACGAGTCCCTATGGCTACACCTTC
TRBJ2-1 NA TRBV27 NA CASSIFGRNEQFF TGTGCCAGCAGTATTTTCGGGCGCAATGAGCAGTTCTTC
TRBJ1-3 NA TRBV12-5 NA CASGLYSGNTIYF TGTGCTAGTGGTTTGTACTCTGGAAACACCATATATTTT
TRBJ1-1 NA TRBV18 NA CASSTGKGVSEAFF TGTGCCAGCTCCACCGGAAAGGGCGTCTCGGAAGCTTTCTTT
TRBJ1-2 NA TRBV5-1 NA CASSLVGAMGYTF TGCGCCAGCAGCTTGGTTGGGGCGATGGGCTACACCTTC
TRBJ1-6 NA TRBV2 NA CASRTPLPGNVNSPLHF TGTGCCAGCAGGACCCCTTTACCAGGGAACGTAAATTCACCCCTCCACTTT
TRBJ2-5 NA TRBV9 TRBD1 CASSKSFRDRGPVTQYF TGTGCCAGCAGCAAATCCTTCCGGGACAGGGGTCCGGTGACCCAGTACTTC
TRBJ2-1 NA TRBV27 TRBD1 CASSPDRGLRDEQFF TGTGCCAGCAGTCCCGACAGGGGGCTAAGGGATGAGCAGTTCTTC
TRBJ2-7 once TRBV2 NA CASSKDRAYEQYF TGTGCCAGCAGTAAGGACAGAGCCTACGAGCAGTACTTC
TRBJ2-1 NA TRBV5-1 TRBD2 CASSLGGGRANEQFF TGCGCCAGCAGCTTGGGTGGCGGGAGGGCCAATGAGCAGTTCTTC
TRBJ2-5 NA TRBV6-1 TRBD1 CASSAGTAQETQYF TGTGCCAGCAGCGCTGGGACAGCCCAAGAGACCCAGTACTTC
TRBJ2-7 NA TRBV10-1 TRBD1 CASSSGTGVVGEQYF TGCGCCAGCAGCTCTGGGACAGGGGTTGTTGGAGAGCAGTACTTC
TRBJ1-1 NA TRBV6-6 TRBD1 CASSSPLRDRASEAFF TGTGCCAGCAGTTCCCCTCTCCGGGACAGGGCATCTGAAGCTTTCTTT
TRBJ2-7 NA TRBV30 NA CAWSATYLVQYF TGTGCCTGGAGTGCCACTTATTTAGTGCAGTACTTC